The T cell receptor beta chain under discussion was sequenced for a study of vaccination and CD4 T cells after COVID-19. This clonotype was seen only a few times. Time point given: late sampling 161 to 241 days after vaccination in a few convalescent patients. TCRdb re-analysed the PCR reads in MiXCR, keeping a single row per CDR3 protein. In the table there are approximately 30,000 distinct CDR3 sequences, under 65% of which are singletons. V dropped 1 base and J dropped 4 bases, with 7 bases sitting between them. The CDR3 totals 14 residues. CDR1 and CDR2 (germline): SGHTA, FQGNSA. Sequences were derived from CD4+ T cells from blood, sampled about 7 months after SARS-CoV-2 vaccination. The source is a human donor who had recovered from COVID-19. The chain employs TRBV7-2 and TRBJ2-2, with D hard to call. The CDR3 loop reads CASSLGRATGELFF. CDR3 nucleotides: TGTGCCAGCAGCTTAGGACGGGCCACCGGGGAGCTGTTTTTT.